The 22 T cell receptor beta chains presented below share a single source sample, sequenced in a study of tumor-infiltrating lymphocytes in primary liver carcinoma (dated by TCRdb to between 2016 and 2019). Blood RNA was extracted from unsorted whole blood using TRIzol reagent, and germline DNA was obtained with the DNeasy Blood & Tissue kit. Sequencer: Illumina HiSeq 2500. Using a constant-region primer and ProtoScript II reverse transcriptase, TCRbeta-specific cDNA was reverse-transcribed from around 500 ng total RNA. TCRbeta libraries were built with three nested multiplex PCR rounds, a slightly modified ARM-PCR procedure. Each of the first two PCR rounds ran for approximately 9 cycles and used multiplex TRBV1-TRBV30 forward primers together with a Cbeta reverse primer. TCRdb ran its own pipeline on the public reads, namely fastp trimming at Q25 and MiXCR clone calling, and kept in-frame beta chains. Rows merge per CDR3 protein into single entries with the most common DNA and genes. The sample table shows about 320,000 distinct CDR3 sequences, and 50% to 60% are seen once. In total, the top ten clones hold 15% to 20% of the sample.

Sequenced input: peripheral blood. The receptors here all came from a woman aged 25-40 years with primary liver carcinoma and hepatitis B virus infection.

Turning to this clonotype: This clone may be a read error of a much larger clone one base away. The chain joins TRBV12-3 or TRBV12-4 to TRBJ2-3; D possibly corresponds to TRBD1 (5 bases). The V gene lost 5 bases and the J gene lost 2 bases, with 11 bases spanning the gap. CDR3 length: 14 amino acids. CDR3 sequence (DNA): TGTGCCAGCAGTGAACAGGTCCTCACAGATACGCAGTATTTT. Translation: CASSEQVLTDTQYF.

At least ten counts were recorded for this clonotype. The genes are TRBV5-6 and TRBJ2-7; D is unclear. The V gene's germline CDR1 is SGHDT and CDR2 YYEEEE. Trimming took 0 bases from V and 6 from J, leaving 4 bases between them. This CDR3 region has 11 residues. The CDR3 nucleotides are TGTGCCAGCAGCTTGGCTAGCGAGCAGTACTTC. Its translation is CASSLASEQYF.

The chain links TRBV4-1 to TRBJ2-7; 10 bases align to TRBD2. Germline values: CDR1 MGHRA, CDR2 YSYEKL. J gave up 5 bases and V 4 bases, and 5 bases lay outside the gene matches. The CDR3 has 14 residues. The chain's CDR3 is CASSPTGTSDEQYF. As DNA, the CDR3 is TGCGCCAGCAGCCCCACCGGGACTAGCGACGAGCAGTACTTC.

As to this clonotype: With a much larger clone just one base away, this may be a read error. The V and J genes are TRBV4-1 and TRBJ2-1, with D hard to call. CDR1 is MGHRA, CDR2 YSYEKL, per germline. There are 15 residues in the CDR3. With 4 bases removed from V and 4 bases from J, the gap between germline ends came to 14 bases. The CDR3 protein is CASSLDMAQYNEQFF. Written as DNA, the CDR3 is TGCGCCAGCAGCCTAGACATGGCCCAGTACAATGAGCAGTTCTTC.

There are a few counts of this clonotype. J is TRBJ2-3 and V is TRBV6-5; tentative D call: TRBD2 (7 bases). In germline, CDR1 is MNHEY, CDR2 SVGAGI. The CDR3 consists of 16 residues. Trimming removed 5 bases from V and 0 bases from J, with 15 bases in between. The CDR3 region is CASSVTGRASTDTQYF. CDR3 in DNA: TGTGCCAGCAGTGTCACAGGGAGGGCTAGCACAGATACGCAGTATTTT.

Turning to this clonotype: The CDR3 end shows no conserved phenylalanine or tryptophan, and so a read error is likely. The chain is built from TRBV5-5 and TRBJ2-1; D call uncertain. This CDR3 region has 14 residues. V gave up 4 bases and J gave up 3 bases, with 11 bases separating them. Germline values: CDR1 SGHKS, CDR2 YYEKEE (reference sequence). The CDR3 DNA follows: TGTGCCAGCAGCCACAGTGATGGCTACAATGAGCAGTTCCTC. The encoded protein is CASSHSDGYNEQFL.

The chain links TRBV6-6 to TRBJ2-1; no reliable D call. V shed 6 bases and J shed 3 bases, with 18 bases lying between them. The CDR3 consists of 16 residues. Germline values: CDR1 MNHNY, CDR2 SVGAGI (reference sequence). The CDR3 coding sequence is TGTGCCAGCAGCACCCGTGTATCGGAATTCTACAATGAGCAGTTCTTC. It yields the protein CASSTRVSEFYNEQFF.

This clonotype was seen only a few times. A much larger clone is a single base away; this may be a read error. The chain is built from TRBV11-2 and TRBJ1-2; TRBD1 is a possible D gene (6 bases). CDR3 length: 15 residues. Germline V gene lookup returns CDR1 SGHAT and CDR2 FQNNGV. The V and J ends lost 3 bases and 2 bases respectively, with 13 bases between them. The CDR3 DNA is TGTGCCAGCAGCTTGGGGGGACATACCAACTATGGCTACACCTTC. It is translated as CASSLGGHTNYGYTF.

Of note for this clonotype: Germline and junction disagree at one end, which may indicate a read error. The V and J genes are TRBV11-2 and TRBJ2-1, with D uncertain. The CDR3 extends over 13 amino acids. The V gene's germline CDR1 is SGHAT and CDR2 FQNNGV. The CDR3: CASSLRLVGEQFF. DNA for the CDR3: TGTGCAAGCAGCTTAAGGCTAGTGGGGGAGCAGTTCTTC.

Note on this clonotype: This may be a read error: a much more frequent sequence differs by one nucleotide. This chain links TRBV29-1 with TRBJ1-1; 10 bases map to TRBD1. The CDR3 contains 10 residues. Unmatched junction bases numbered 7, after V lost 8 bases and J lost 13 bases. Germline CDR1 is SQVTM and CDR2 is ANQGSEA. The CDR3 sequence is CSYDRGHDFF. DNA for the CDR3: TGCAGCTATGACAGGGGGCATGATTTCTTT.

About this clonotype: One base away lies a much larger clone, so this may be a sequencing read error. This chain links TRBV29-1 with TRBJ1-2, with D possibly being TRBD1 (5 bases). Germline V gene sequence: CDR1 SQVTM, CDR2 ANQGSEA. Trimming stripped 5 bases from V and 4 bases from J, with 38 bases between. The CDR3 runs 21 residues. The CDR3 DNA reads TGCAGCGTTCGCCTAAACCAATCCCTCTGGGACGCTTCCTTCTGGGGCTATGGCTACACCTTC. Translating gives CSVRLNQSLWDASFWGYGYTF.

As for this clonotype: This may be a read error, as it is one base from a much larger clone. This rearrangement joins TRBV29-1 to TRBJ2-7; no clear D. The V gene lost 5 bases and the J gene lost 2 bases, with 7 bases spanning the gap. CDR1 is SQVTM, CDR2 ANQGSEA, per germline. This CDR3 region has 11 residues. CDR3 in amino acids: CSVLGTYEQYV. The CDR3 nucleotides read TGCAGCGTTCTCGGAACCTACGAGCAGTACGTC.

This clonotype was recorded many times. The rearrangement links TRBV6-1 to TRBJ1-6; maybe TRBD1 (5 bases). CDR1 and CDR2 from the germline V gene are MNHNS and SASEGT. The CDR3 is 15 residues long. V was shortened by 7 bases and J by 8 bases, with 18 bases between the two germline ends. CDR3 nucleotide sequence: TGTGCCAGCAATGATTACAGGCTGGGGGATTCACCCCTCCACTTT. Residues: CASNDYRLGDSPLHF.

About this clonotype itself: A single base separates this from a much larger clone, so it may be a read error. The genes are TRBV29-1 and TRBJ2-5; the match to TRBD1 covers 11 bases. The CDR3 sequence is 15 residues long. Germline V CDR1 and CDR2: SQVTM, ANQGSEA. The CDR3 DNA reads TGCACCGTTGAAGCGGACAGGGGGCGAGCAGAGACCCAGTACTTC. Translating it yields CTVEADRGRAETQYF.

The chain links TRBV29-1 to TRBJ2-7, with D perhaps matching TRBD2 (6 bases). Germline-derived CDR1 and CDR2 are SQVTM and ANQGSEA. This CDR3 spans 13 amino acids. V lost 5 bases, J lost 2 bases, and 13 bases lay in between. This CDR3 reads CSVRPSATYEQYF. CDR3 DNA: TGCAGCGTTCGACCTAGCGCTACCTACGAGCAGTACTTC.

Only one count was recorded for this clonotype. A junction boundary mismatches the germline segment, possibly from a read error. The chain combines TRBV11-2 with TRBJ2-3, with TRBD2 identical over 11 bases. This CDR3 spans 17 amino acids. Germline assignment: CDR1 SGHAT and CDR2 FQNNGV. CDR3 in DNA: TGTGCCAGCACCAGAGCGGGACTAGCGGCAAGCACAGATATGCAGTATTTT. This encodes CASTRAGLAASTDMQYF.

The rearrangement uses TRBV30 and TRBJ1-1; no clear D gene. Looked up from germline, CDR1 is GTSNPN and CDR2 is SVGIG (reference sequence). Trimming pared 7 bases from V and 1 base from J, leaving 13 bases between. The CDR3 is 13 amino acids. The CDR3: CAYFPQRNTEAFF. The DNA of the CDR3 is TGTGCCTACTTCCCCCAGAGGAACACTGAAGCTTTCTTT.

As for this clonotype: This is likely a read error, given that the CDR3 carries no conserved phenylalanine or tryptophan at its end. CDR3 nucleotide sequence: TGTGCCAGCAGCCAAGATCTAAGGCGCGGGAGTGCCCGGGAGCTGTTTTCT. Translation gives CASSQDLRRGSARELFS. This rearrangement joins TRBV4-2 to TRBJ2-2; 7 bases are a match to TRBD2. Trimming took 0 bases from V and 9 from J; bases not matched to a gene: 13. CDR1 is LGHNA, CDR2 YNFKEQ, per germline. CDR3 length: 17 amino acids.

This clonotype was counted only a few times. This sequence joins TRBV4-3 and TRBJ2-2; the D is unclear. V was pared by 0 bases and J by 0 bases, with 11 bases between. The CDR3 sequence is 17 residues long. CDR1 is LGHNA and CDR2 is YSLEER in the germline V gene. The CDR3 DNA is TGCGCCAGCAGCCAAGATTTGAACGGGCCGAACACCGGGGAGCTGTTTTTT. Translating gives CASSQDLNGPNTGELFF.

Concerning this clonotype itself: With a much larger clone just one base away, this may be a read error. The chain uses TRBV12-3 or TRBV12-4 and TRBJ2-3, with 7 positions matching TRBD2. The CDR3 covers 15 residues. CDR3 amino acids: CAGSFRREVTDTQYF. CDR3 in DNA: TGTGCCGGCAGTTTTAGACGGGAGGTCACAGATACGCAGTATTTT.

This clonotype was recorded many times. The chain has TRBV6-1 and TRBJ2-3, with D uncertain. Looked up from germline, CDR1 is MNHNS and CDR2 is SASEGT. The CDR3 totals 13 residues. V was shortened by 2 bases and J by 7 bases, with 10 bases between the two germline ends. CDR3 sequence (DNA): TGTGCCAGCAGTGAAAATAGACTTAATACGCAGTATTTT. Translated: CASSENRLNTQYF.

This clonotype was observed a handful of times. The rearrangement links TRBV7-9 to TRBJ2-7; D is perhaps TRBD2 (6 bases). This CDR3 is built from 15 residues. Trimming removed 5 bases at V and 2 bases at J, with 16 bases between. From germline, CDR1 is SEHNR and CDR2 FQNEAQ (reference sequence). CDR3 nucleotides: TGTGCCAGCAGCCTAACGGCCGGGAGAGCCTACGAGCAGTACTTC. This translates into CASSLTAGRAYEQYF.